This T cell receptor (beta chain) was recorded in a study of blood T cells in healthy people across ages. Findings of the study overall: Nothing was known about donor CMV status, and this possibly confounded expanded clonotype changes.

The CDR3 is 12 residues long. The V gene's germline CDR1 is LGHDT and CDR2 YNNKEL (reference sequence). A J-beta primer mix and a sample-barcoded 5' primer were used in a second PCR of roughly 7 to 12 cycles. TCRdb itself ran the 5' RACE reads through MiXCR, one entry per CDR3 protein. The table records about 280,000 distinct CDR3 sequences, about 25% of them present only once. PBMCs, at least 6.5 million per sample, were isolated. To note about this clonotype: The antigen is undetermined. The junction departs from the called germline gene at one end, perhaps through a read error.

V gene TRBV3-1 combines with J gene TRBJ1-1, with D possibly being TRBD1 (6 bases). This clonotype was sampled from a woman in her sixties or seventies in good health. Sequenced input: blood. CDR3 in DNA: TGTGCCAGCAGCAAAGGGGACACCGAAGCTTTCTTT. Protein: CASSKGDTEAFF.